The source of this T cell receptor (beta chain) is a study of chemoradiotherapy in HPV16-positive cancers. Using immunoSEQ multiplex PCR, the repertoire was profiled, and TCRdb retains in-frame clones only, with some absent. The sample contains 20,000 or so clones, roughly 80% of which appear only once. Germline V gene data show CDR1 as MGHRA and CDR2 as YSYEKL. There are 18 residues in the CDR3. With 0 bases clipped from V and 4 bases from J, the junction kept 12 bases outside the gene matches. V gene TRBV4-1 combines with J gene TRBJ2-7; TRBD1 matches at 10 bases. The sample consisted of blood, taken from a patient who underwent chemoradiotherapy. This clonotype was sampled from a human donor with HPV-associated anogenital cancer. This CDR3 reads CASSQEGIRDRGEYEQYF. The CDR3 region has the DNA TGCGCCAGCAGCCAAGAAGGAATTAGGGACAGGGGAGAATACGAGCAGTACTTC.